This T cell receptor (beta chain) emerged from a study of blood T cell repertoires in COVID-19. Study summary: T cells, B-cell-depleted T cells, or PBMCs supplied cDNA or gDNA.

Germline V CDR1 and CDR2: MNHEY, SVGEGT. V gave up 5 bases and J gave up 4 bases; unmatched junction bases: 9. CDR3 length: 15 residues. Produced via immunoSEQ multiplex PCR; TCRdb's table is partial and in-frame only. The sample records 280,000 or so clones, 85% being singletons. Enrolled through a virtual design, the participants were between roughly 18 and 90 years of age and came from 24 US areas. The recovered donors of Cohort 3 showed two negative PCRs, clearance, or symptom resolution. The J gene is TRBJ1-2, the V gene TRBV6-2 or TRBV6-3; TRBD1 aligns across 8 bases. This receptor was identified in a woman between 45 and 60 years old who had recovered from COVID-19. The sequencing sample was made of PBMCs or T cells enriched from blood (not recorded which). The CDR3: CASSADRGALYGYTF. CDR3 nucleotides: TGTGCCAGCAGTGCCGACAGGGGCGCCCTCTATGGCTACACCTTC.